What follows is one T cell receptor beta chain and its context. Its antigen is still unknown. These data are taken from a study of a mutant IDH1 vaccine in newly diagnosed glioma. Study information: Commencement of vaccination occurred 4-6 weeks following radiotherapy alone, or concurrently with temozolomide cycles.

The data were produced by immunoSEQ multiplex PCR, yet TCRdb's version contains in-frame clones alone and is incomplete. The table lists 25,000 to 35,000 clones, around 80% of them singletons. Sample time point: week 23, last vaccination. Vaccinated patients received 300 ug of mutant IDH1 20-mer peptide per dose, with topical imiquimod. Whole-study results and caveats: Patients mounted vaccine-induced immune responses in 85% to 95% of cases. Seemingly, top peripheral T cell clonotype changes bore no relation to pseudoprogression.

The receptor was derived from a woman aged 18-29 years with glioma. The sample here was PBMCs, taken from a glioma patient whose treatment included an IDH1 peptide vaccine.

CDR3 protein: CAISGSPGDGELFF. The CDR3 coding sequence is TGTGCCATCAGTGGGTCTCCAGGTGACGGGGAGCTGTTTTTT. The chain combines TRBV10-3 with TRBJ2-2; D gene unclear. Germline V gives CDR1 ENHRY, CDR2 SYGVKD. Trimming removed 4 bases at V and 7 bases at J, with 13 bases between. This CDR3 has 14 residues.